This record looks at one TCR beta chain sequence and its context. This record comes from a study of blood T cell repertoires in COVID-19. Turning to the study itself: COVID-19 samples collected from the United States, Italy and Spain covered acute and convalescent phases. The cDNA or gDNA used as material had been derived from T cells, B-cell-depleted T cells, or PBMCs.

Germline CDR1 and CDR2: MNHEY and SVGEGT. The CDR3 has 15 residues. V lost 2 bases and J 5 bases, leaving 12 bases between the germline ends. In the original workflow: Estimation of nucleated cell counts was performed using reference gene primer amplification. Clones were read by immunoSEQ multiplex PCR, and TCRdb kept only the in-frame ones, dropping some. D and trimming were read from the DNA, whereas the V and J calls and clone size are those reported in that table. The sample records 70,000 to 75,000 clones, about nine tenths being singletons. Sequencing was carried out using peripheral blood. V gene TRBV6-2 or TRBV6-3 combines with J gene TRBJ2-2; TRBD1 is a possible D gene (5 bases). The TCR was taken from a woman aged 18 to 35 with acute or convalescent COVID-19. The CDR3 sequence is CASSYARVGTGELFF. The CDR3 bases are TGTGCCAGCAGTTACGCCAGGGTGGGGACCGGGGAGCTGTTTTTT.